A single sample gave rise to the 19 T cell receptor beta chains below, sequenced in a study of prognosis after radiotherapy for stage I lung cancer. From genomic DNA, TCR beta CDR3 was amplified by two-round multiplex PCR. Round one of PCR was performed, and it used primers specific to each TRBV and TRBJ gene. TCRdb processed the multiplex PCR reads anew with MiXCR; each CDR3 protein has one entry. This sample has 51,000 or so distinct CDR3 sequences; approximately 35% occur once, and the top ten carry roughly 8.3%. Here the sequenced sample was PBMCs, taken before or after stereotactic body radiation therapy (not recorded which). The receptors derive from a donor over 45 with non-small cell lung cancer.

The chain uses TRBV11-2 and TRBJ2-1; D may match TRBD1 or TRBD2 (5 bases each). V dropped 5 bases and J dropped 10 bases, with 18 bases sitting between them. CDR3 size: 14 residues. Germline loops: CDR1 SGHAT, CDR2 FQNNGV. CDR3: CASSPTGTGLEQFF. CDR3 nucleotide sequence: TGTGCCAGCAGCCCGACCGGGACGGGATTGGAGCAGTTCTTC.

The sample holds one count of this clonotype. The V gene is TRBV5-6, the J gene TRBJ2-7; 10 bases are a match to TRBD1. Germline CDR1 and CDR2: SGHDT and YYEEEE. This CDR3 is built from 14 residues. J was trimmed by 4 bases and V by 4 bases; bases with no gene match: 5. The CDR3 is CASSPDRGLYEQYF. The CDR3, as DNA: TGTGCCAGCAGCCCCGACAGGGGGCTGTACGAGCAGTACTTC. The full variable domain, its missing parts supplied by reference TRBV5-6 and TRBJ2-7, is DAGVTQSPTHLIKTRGQQVTLRCSPKSGHDTVSWYQQALGQGPQFIFQYYEEEERQRGNFPDRFSGHQFPNYSSELNVNALLLGDSALYLCASSPDRGLYEQYFGPGTRLTVT.

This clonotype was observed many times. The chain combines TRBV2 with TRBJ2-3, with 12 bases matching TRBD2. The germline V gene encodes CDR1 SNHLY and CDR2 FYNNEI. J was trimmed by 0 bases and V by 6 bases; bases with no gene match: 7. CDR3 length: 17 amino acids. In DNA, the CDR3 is TGTGCCAGCAGAAGACTAGCGGGAGTATATAGCACAGATACGCAGTATTTT. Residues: CASRRLAGVYSTDTQYF.

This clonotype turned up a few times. The CDR3 DNA reads TGTGCCAGCAGCTCAGGAAACCCCAATGAGCAGTTCTTC. Translated: CASSSGNPNEQFF. The rearrangement joins TRBV5-4 to TRBJ2-1; D not resolved. CDR3 size: 13 residues. Trimming pared 3 bases from V and 6 bases from J, leaving 10 bases between. The germline V gene encodes CDR1 SGHNT and CDR2 YYREEE (reference sequence). Full variable domain (remainder filled in from reference TRBV5-4 and TRBJ2-1): ETGVTQSPTHLIKTRGQQVTLRCSSQSGHNTVSWYQQALGQGPQFIFQYYREEENGRGNFPPRFSGLQFPNYSSELNVNALELDDSALYLCASSSGNPNEQFFGPGTRLTVL.

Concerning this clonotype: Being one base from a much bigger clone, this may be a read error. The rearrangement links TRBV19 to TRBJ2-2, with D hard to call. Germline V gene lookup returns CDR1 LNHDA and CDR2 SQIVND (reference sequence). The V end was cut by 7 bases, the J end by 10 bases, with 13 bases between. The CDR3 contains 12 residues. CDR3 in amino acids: CASTRRPVELFF. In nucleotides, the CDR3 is TGTGCCAGTACCCGACGACCCGTGGAGCTGTTTTTT.

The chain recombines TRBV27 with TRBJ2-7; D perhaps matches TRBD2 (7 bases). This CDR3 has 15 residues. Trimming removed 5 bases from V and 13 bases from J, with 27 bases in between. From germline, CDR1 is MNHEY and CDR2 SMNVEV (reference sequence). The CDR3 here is CASSGGRARVGGHYF. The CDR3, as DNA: TGTGCCAGCAGTGGCGGGCGGGCCAGAGTGGGGGGGCATTACTTC.

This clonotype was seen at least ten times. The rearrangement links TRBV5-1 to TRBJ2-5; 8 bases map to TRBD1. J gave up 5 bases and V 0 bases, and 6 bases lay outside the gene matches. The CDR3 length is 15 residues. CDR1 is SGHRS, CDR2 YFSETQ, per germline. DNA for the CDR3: TGCGCCAGCAGCTTGGTGGCAGGGGGCTTTGAGACCCAGTACTTC. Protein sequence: CASSLVAGGFETQYF. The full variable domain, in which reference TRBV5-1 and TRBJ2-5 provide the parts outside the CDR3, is KAGVTQTPRYLIKTRGQQVTLSCSPISGHRSVSWYQQTPGQGLQFLFEYFSETQRNKGNFPGRFSGRQFSNSRSEMNVSTLELGDSALYLCASSLVAGGFETQYFGPGTRLLVL.

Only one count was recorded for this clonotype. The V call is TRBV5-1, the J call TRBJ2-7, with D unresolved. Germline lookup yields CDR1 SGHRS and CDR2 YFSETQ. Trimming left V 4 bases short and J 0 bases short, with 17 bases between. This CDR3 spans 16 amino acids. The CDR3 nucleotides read TGCGCCAGCAGCCCGTCGGCAGTGGGCGACTCCTACGAGCAGTACTTC. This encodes CASSPSAVGDSYEQYF.

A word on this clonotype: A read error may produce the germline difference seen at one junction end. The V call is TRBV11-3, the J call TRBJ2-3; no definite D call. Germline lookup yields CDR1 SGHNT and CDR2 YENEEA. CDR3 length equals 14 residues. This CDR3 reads CVSSPLKVADTQYF. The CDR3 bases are TGTGTCAGCAGCCCCCTCAAGGTCGCAGATACGCAGTATTTT.

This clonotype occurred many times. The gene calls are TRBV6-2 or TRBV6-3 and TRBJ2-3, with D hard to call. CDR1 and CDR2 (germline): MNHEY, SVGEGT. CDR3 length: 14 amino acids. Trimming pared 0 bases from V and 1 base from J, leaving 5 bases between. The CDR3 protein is CASSYSPGTDTQYF. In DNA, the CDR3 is TGTGCCAGCAGTTACTCGCCGGGCACAGATACGCAGTATTTT.

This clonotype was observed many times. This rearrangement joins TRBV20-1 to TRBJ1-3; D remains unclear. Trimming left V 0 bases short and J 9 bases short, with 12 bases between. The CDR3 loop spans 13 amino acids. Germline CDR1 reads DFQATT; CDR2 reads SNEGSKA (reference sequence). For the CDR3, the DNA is TGCAGTGCTAGAGATATGATCCGTCGCACCATATATTTT. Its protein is CSARDMIRRTIYF.

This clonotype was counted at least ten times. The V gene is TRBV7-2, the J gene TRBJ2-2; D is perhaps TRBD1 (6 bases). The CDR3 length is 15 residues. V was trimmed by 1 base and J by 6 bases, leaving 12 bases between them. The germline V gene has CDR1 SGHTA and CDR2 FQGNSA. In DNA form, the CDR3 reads TGTGCCAGCAGCTTAGGAACAGGGCTGGCCGGGGAGCTGTTTTTT. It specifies CASSLGTGLAGELFF.

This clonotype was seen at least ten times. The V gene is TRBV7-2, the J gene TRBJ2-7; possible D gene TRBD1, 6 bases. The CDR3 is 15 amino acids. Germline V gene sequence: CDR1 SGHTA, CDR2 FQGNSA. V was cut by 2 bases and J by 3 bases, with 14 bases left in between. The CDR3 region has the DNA TGTGCCAGCAGCTTACTACCGGACAGCCTCTACGAGCAGTACTTC. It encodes CASSLLPDSLYEQYF.

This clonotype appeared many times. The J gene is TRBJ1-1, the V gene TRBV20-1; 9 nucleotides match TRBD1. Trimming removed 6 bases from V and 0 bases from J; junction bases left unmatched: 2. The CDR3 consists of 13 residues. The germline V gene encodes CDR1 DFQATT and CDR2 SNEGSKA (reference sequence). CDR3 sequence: CSARDRVNTEAFF. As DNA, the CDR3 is TGCAGTGCCCGGGACAGGGTGAACACTGAAGCTTTCTTT.

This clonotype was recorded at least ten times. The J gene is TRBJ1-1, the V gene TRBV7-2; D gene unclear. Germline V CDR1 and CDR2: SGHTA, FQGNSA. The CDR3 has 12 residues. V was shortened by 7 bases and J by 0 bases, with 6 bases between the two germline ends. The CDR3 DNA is TGTGCCAGCATGCGAGTGAACACTGAAGCTTTCTTT. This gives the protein CASMRVNTEAFF. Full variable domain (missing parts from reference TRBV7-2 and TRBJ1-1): GAGVSQSPSNKVTEKGKDVELRCDPISGHTALYWYRQSLGQGLEFLIYFQGNSAPDKSGLPSDRFSAERTGGSVSTLTIQRTQQEDSAVYLCASMRVNTEAFFGQGTRLTVV.

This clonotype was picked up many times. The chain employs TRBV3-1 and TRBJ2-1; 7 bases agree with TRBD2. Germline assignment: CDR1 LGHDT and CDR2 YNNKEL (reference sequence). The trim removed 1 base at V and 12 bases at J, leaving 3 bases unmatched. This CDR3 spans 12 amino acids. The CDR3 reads CASSQGGGGQFF. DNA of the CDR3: TGTGCCAGCAGCCAAGGCGGGGGAGGGCAGTTCTTC.

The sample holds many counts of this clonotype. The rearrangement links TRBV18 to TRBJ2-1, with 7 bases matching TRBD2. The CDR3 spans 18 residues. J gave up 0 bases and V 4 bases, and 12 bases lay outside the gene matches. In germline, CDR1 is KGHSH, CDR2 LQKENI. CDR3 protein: CASSLSASGGSSYNEQFF. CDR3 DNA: TGTGCCAGCTCACTTTCGGCTAGCGGAGGAAGCTCCTACAATGAGCAGTTCTTC.

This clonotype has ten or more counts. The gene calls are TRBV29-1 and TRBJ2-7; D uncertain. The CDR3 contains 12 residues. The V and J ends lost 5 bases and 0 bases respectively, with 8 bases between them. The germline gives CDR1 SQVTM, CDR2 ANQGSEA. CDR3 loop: CSVMRPSYEQYF. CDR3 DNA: TGCAGCGTTATGCGTCCCTCCTACGAGCAGTACTTC.

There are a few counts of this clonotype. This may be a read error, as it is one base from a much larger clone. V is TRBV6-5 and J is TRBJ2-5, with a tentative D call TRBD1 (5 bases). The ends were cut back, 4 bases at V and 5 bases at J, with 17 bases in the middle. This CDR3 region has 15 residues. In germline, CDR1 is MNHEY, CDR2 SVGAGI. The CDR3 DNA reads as TGTGCCAGCAGTTCGTTAGGGGCGAACATGGAGACCCAGTACTTC. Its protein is CASSSLGANMETQYF.